Listed below are T cell receptor beta chains from one sample, sequenced in a study of T cells after yellow fever vaccination. TCRdb redid the calling of the 5' RACE reads with MiXCR, one entry per CDR3 protein. Of hundreds of thousands of distinct CDR3 sequences in the sample, roughly 3.5% were seen once. The sample here was PBMCs, taken on the day of the yellow fever booster vaccination. The receptors derive from a man between 18 and 35 years old who received the YFV17D yellow fever vaccine. Both conserved end residues are part of each CDR3. The D gene is left open where the match is weak. A clone size is listed for some rows: how often the clone was seen (once, few, many), or a class if it is expanded.

D gene	V gene	J gene	clone size	CDR3 protein	CDR3 DNA
NA	TRBV5-1	TRBJ2-7	NA	CASTPTSPASSYEQYF	TGCGCCAGCACTCCCACCTCTCCCGCTAGCTCCTACGAGCAGTACTTC
NA	TRBV4-3	TRBJ2-6	many	CASSQVAGANVLTF	TGCGCCAGCAGCCAAGTAGCGGGGGCCAACGTCCTGACTTTC
NA	TRBV12-5	TRBJ2-7	NA	CASAPGDNKDEQYF	TGTGCTAGTGCCCCGGGGGACAATAAGGACGAGCAGTACTTC
TRBD1	TRBV27	TRBJ1-2	few	CASGQGAFSSYGYTF	TGTGCCAGCGGTCAGGGGGCGTTCAGCTCATATGGCTACACCTTC
NA	TRBV11-2	TRBJ2-5	NA	CASSLDLFQETQYF	TGTGCCAGCAGCTTAGACCTATTCCAAGAGACCCAGTACTTC
TRBD2	TRBV20-1	TRBJ2-5	many	CSARRASGQETQYF	TGCAGTGCTAGACGGGCTAGCGGCCAAGAGACCCAGTACTTC
NA	TRBV20-1	TRBJ1-1	NA	CSARDGEGMNTEAFF	TGCAGTGCTAGAGATGGGGAGGGGATGAACACTGAAGCTTTCTTT
NA	TRBV4-1	TRBJ1-3	NA	CASSQGRQEGSGNTIYF	TGCGCCAGCAGCCAAGGGAGGCAGGAGGGCTCTGGAAACACCATATATTTT
NA	TRBV19	TRBJ1-5	many	CASSALQGIGQPQHF	TGTGCCAGTAGTGCCCTCCAGGGGATCGGTCAGCCCCAGCATTTT
NA	TRBV4-3	TRBJ2-3	NA	CASSQDGWDRTDTQYF	TGCGCCAGCAGCCAAGATGGGTGGGACCGCACAGATACGCAGTATTTT
NA	TRBV7-9	TRBJ1-4	many	CASSLTGTNEKLFF	TGTGCCAGCAGCTTAACCGGGACTAATGAAAAACTGTTTTTT
NA	TRBV5-1	TRBJ2-7	many	CASSVVTGNEQYF	TGCGCCAGCAGCGTTGTTACAGGGAACGAGCAGTACTTC
NA	TRBV29-1	TRBJ1-2	many	CSVSQNYGYTF	TGCAGCGTTTCACAGAATTATGGCTACACCTTC
NA	TRBV5-1	TRBJ2-3	many	CASSLPGKDTQYF	TGCGCCAGCAGCCTTCCCGGGAAAGATACGCAGTATTTT
TRBD2	TRBV3-1	TRBJ2-3	NA	CASSPPTSGPLTDTQYF	TGTGCCAGCAGCCCCCCGACTAGCGGGCCCCTCACAGATACGCAGTATTTT
NA	TRBV20-1	TRBJ2-3	many	CSARIGVTQYF	TGCAGTGCCCGTATAGGGGTTACGCAGTATTTT